These 2 T cell receptor beta chains share one sample of origin, sequenced in a study of blood T cell repertoires in COVID-19. Some clones are missing from TCRdb's copy, which holds only in-frame ones; the method was immunoSEQ multiplex PCR. The table has some 190,000 clones, 70% to 90% seen once. Input material: peripheral blood. Source of these receptors: a woman aged 70-85 years with active or convalescent COVID-19.

The chain couples TRBV29-1 to TRBJ2-7, with 7 bases fitting TRBD2. This CDR3 has 13 residues. Germline V gene sequence: CDR1 SQVTM, CDR2 ANQGSEA. The CDR3 nucleotides are TGCAGTGTCGGCGGGAGTCTTTCCTACGAGCAGTACTTC. This codes for CSVGGSLSYEQYF.

This clone was counted a single time. The gene calls are TRBV27 and TRBJ2-7; the D gene is possibly TRBD2 (6 bases). This CDR3 is built from 15 residues. The germline V gene encodes CDR1 MNHEY and CDR2 SMNVEV (reference sequence). V shed 5 bases and J shed 2 bases, with 16 bases lying between them. CDR3 sequence reads: CASSRFIGGPYEQYF. In DNA form, the CDR3 reads TGTGCCAGCAGTCGATTCATCGGAGGGCCCTACGAGCAGTACTTC.